Below are 18 T cell receptor beta chains sequenced from a single sample in a study of blood T cell repertoires in COVID-19. The repertoire was sequenced with immunoSEQ multiplex PCR; TCRdb's copy has only in-frame clones and lacks some. The top ten clones hold approximately 15% of a sample with some 62,000 clones, over 65% of them seen once. Input material: peripheral blood. The receptors come from a man in his sixties with COVID-19, enrolled during active disease.

The gene calls are TRBV2 and TRBJ1-1, with 8 bases fitting TRBD1. V gave up 6 bases and J gave up 7 bases; unmatched junction bases: 7. Germline assignment: CDR1 SNHLY and CDR2 FYNNEI. This CDR3 has 13 residues. The CDR3 spells CASSVDRDDEAFF. For the CDR3, the DNA is TGTGCCAGCAGCGTGGACAGGGACGATGAAGCTTTCTTT.

This clone showed up just a few times. This rearrangement joins TRBV11-3 to TRBJ2-2, with TRBD1 matching 7 bases. The ends lost 0 bases at V and 4 bases at J; junction bases unmatched: 2. The CDR3 spans 15 residues. Germline-derived CDR1 and CDR2 are SGHNT and YENEEA. Written as DNA, the CDR3 is TGTGCCAGCAGCTTAGAGACAGGGATCACCGGGGAGCTGTTTTTT. It codes for CASSLETGITGELFF.

The rearrangement uses TRBV11-2 and TRBJ2-5; 7 positions match TRBD1. The CDR3 covers 13 residues. V shed 5 bases, J shed 7 bases, and the junction held 7 bases outside the gene matches. Germline-derived CDR1 and CDR2 are SGHAT and FQNNGV. CDR3 region: CASSGQEYVTQYF. The CDR3 nucleotides read TGTGCCAGCAGCGGACAGGAATATGTGACCCAGTACTTC.

The chain is built from TRBV12-3 or TRBV12-4 and TRBJ2-5; weak D call: TRBD1 (5 bases). The CDR3 sequence is 13 residues long. V was clipped by 5 bases and J by 5 bases, with 12 bases between them. CDR3 sequence reads: CASSPRSGETQYF. CDR3 nucleotide sequence: TGTGCCAGCAGTCCCCGGTCAGGGGAGACCCAGTACTTC.

The chain employs TRBV29-1 and TRBJ2-7, with 8 bases that match TRBD1. The CDR3 is made up of 11 amino acids. Germline CDR1 is SQVTM and CDR2 is ANQGSEA. V lost 3 bases to trimming and J lost 5 bases; unmatched junction nucleotides: 0. The CDR3 here is CSVDRGHEQYF. The DNA of the CDR3 is TGCAGCGTTGACAGGGGGCACGAGCAGTACTTC.

The chain carries TRBV18 and TRBJ1-6; D is unclear. CDR3 length equals 16 residues. Trimming removed 7 bases from V and 0 bases from J, with 13 bases in between. Germline CDR1 is KGHSH and CDR2 is LQKENI. The DNA of the CDR3 is TGTGCCAGCTTACCGACGGAGAGCTCCTATAATTCACCCCTCCACTTT. Amino acid sequence: CASLPTESSYNSPLHF.

The chain links TRBV12-3 or TRBV12-4 to TRBJ1-2, with 7 bases lining up with TRBD1. V trimming: 6 bases; J trimming: 2 bases; junction bases outside the gene matches: 3. This CDR3 is built from 13 residues. CDR3 amino acids: CASSPGQNYGYTF. The CDR3 bases are TGTGCCAGCAGCCCGGGACAGAACTATGGCTACACCTTC.

The chain uses TRBV7-9 and TRBJ2-5; D is perhaps TRBD1 (6 bases). Trimming took off 10 bases at V and 4 bases at J, with 16 bases between the two ends. The V gene's germline CDR1 is SEHNR and CDR2 FQNEAQ (reference sequence). The CDR3 extends over 13 amino acids. CDR3 in amino acids: CATVQGNGETQYF. CDR3 bases: TGTGCCACCGTACAGGGAAATGGAGAGACCCAGTACTTC.

On this clone itself: The identical CDR3 is also encoded by other nucleotide sequences in the sample. This chain links TRBV28 with TRBJ1-5; unclear D gene. Trimming took 5 bases from V and 2 from J, leaving 4 bases between them. Germline values: CDR1 MDHEN, CDR2 SYDVKM. The CDR3 covers 12 residues. DNA for the CDR3: TGTGCCAGCAGTCGGGGCAATCAGCCCCAGCATTTT. Translating it yields CASSRGNQPQHF. Full variable domain (remainder filled in from reference TRBV28 and TRBJ1-5): DVKVTQSSRYLVKRTGEKVFLECVQDMDHENMFWYRQDPGLGLRLIYFSYDVKMKEKGDIPEGYSVSREKKERFSLILESASTNQTSMYLCASSRGNQPQHFGDGTRLSIL.

The genes are TRBV24-1 and TRBJ1-2; 9 bases are a match to TRBD1. This CDR3 is built from 16 residues. V shed 2 bases, J shed 6 bases, and the junction held 9 bases outside the gene matches. Germline V gene lookup returns CDR1 KGHDR and CDR2 SFDVKD. CDR3 residues: CATSDSLQGARNGYTF. The CDR3 DNA sequence: TGTGCCACCAGTGATTCCCTACAGGGGGCGAGGAATGGCTACACCTTC.

The chain uses TRBV28 and TRBJ1-2, with a weak D call TRBD1 (6 bases). The CDR3 spans 15 residues. From germline, CDR1 is MDHEN and CDR2 SYDVKM. Trimming removed 5 bases at V and 5 bases at J, with 18 bases between. The CDR3 loop reads CASSPGGQGGYGYTF. Written as DNA, the CDR3 is TGTGCCAGCAGTCCGGGGGGACAAGGCGGGTATGGCTACACCTTC.

The chain employs TRBV5-1 and TRBJ1-3, with unresolved D. V shed 2 bases and J shed 7 bases, with 4 bases lying between them. The CDR3 is 11 residues long. CDR1 is SGHRS and CDR2 is YFSETQ in the germline V gene. This CDR3 reads CASSFGNTIYF. The CDR3 DNA sequence: TGCGCCAGCAGCTTCGGGAACACCATATATTTT.

The chain uses TRBV24-1 and TRBJ2-2; 8 bases agree with TRBD1. CDR1 is KGHDR and CDR2 is SFDVKD in the germline V gene. After removal of 5 bases from V and 3 bases from J, the junction contained 10 bases not matched to a gene. The CDR3 loop spans 17 amino acids. CDR3 DNA: TGTGCCACCAGTGTCCCACCTCCCAGGGGGCACACCGGGGAGCTGTTTTTT. Protein product: CATSVPPPRGHTGELFF.

The chain joins TRBV7-3 to TRBJ1-1, with D unclear. V lost 4 bases and J lost 2, with 14 bases in between. In germline, CDR1 is SGHTA, CDR2 FQGTGA. This CDR3 has 15 residues. CDR3 in DNA: TGTGCCAGCAGCTCCTACTCAGGCCTAAACACTGAAGCTTTCTTT. Translated, it gives CASSSYSGLNTEAFF. The full variable domain, completed using reference TRBV7-3 and TRBJ1-1, is GAGVSQTPSNKVTEKGKYVELRCDPISGHTALYWYRQSLGQGPEFLIYFQGTGAADDSGLPNDRFFAVRPEGSVSTLKIQRTERGDSAVYLCASSSYSGLNTEAFFGQGTRLTVV.

V gene TRBV28 combines with J gene TRBJ2-7, with TRBD2 matching over 7 bases. The CDR3 loop spans 14 amino acids. Germline CDR1 and CDR2: MDHEN and SYDVKM. After removal of 8 bases from V and 3 bases from J, the junction contained 10 bases not matched to a gene. The CDR3 DNA reads as TGTGCCAGCGACCTCGGGACGGGGGGCTACGAGCAGTACTTC. This translates into CASDLGTGGYEQYF.

The V and J genes are TRBV7-3 and TRBJ2-5, with 8 bases matching TRBD2. Unmatched junction bases numbered 10, after V lost 3 bases and J lost 7 bases. Germline V CDR1 and CDR2: SGHTA, FQGTGA. The CDR3 extends over 15 amino acids. The CDR3 reads CASSFSGAELSTQYF. The CDR3 DNA is TGTGCCAGCAGCTTTAGCGGGGCTGAGCTTTCGACCCAGTACTTC.

V usage is TRBV9 and J usage is TRBJ2-3; 9 nucleotides line up with TRBD2. V lost 4 bases to trimming and J lost 0 bases; unmatched junction nucleotides: 9. Germline V CDR1 and CDR2: SGDLS, YYNGEE. This CDR3 comprises 17 residues. The CDR3 is CASSPSGGTTSTDTQYF. Here the CDR3 DNA reads TGTGCCAGCAGCCCCAGCGGGGGGACTACTAGCACAGATACGCAGTATTTT.

The gene calls are TRBV3-1 (or the pseudogene TRBV3-2) and TRBJ1-1; 8 nucleotides align to TRBD1. Germline values: CDR1 LGHDT, CDR2 YNNKEL (reference sequence). J lost 6 bases, V lost 3 bases, and 6 bases had no gene match. This CDR3 has 14 amino acids. The DNA of the CDR3 is TGTGCCAGCAGCCACCGGGACAGGCTTTCTGAAGCTTTCTTT. Residues: CASSHRDRLSEAFF.